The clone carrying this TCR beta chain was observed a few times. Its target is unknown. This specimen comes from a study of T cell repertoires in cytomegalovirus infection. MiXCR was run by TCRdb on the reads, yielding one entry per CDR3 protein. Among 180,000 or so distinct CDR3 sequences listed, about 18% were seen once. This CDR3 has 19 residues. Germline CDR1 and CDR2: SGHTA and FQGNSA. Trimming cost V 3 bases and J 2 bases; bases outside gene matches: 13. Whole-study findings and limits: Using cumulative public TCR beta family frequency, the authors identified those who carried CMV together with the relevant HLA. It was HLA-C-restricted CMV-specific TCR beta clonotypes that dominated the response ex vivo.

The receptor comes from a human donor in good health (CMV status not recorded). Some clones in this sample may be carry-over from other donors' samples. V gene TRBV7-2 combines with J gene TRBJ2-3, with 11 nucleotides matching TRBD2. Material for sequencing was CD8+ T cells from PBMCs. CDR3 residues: CASSFPQLAGAESTDTQYF. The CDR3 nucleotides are TGTGCCAGCAGCTTTCCTCAACTAGCGGGGGCTGAATCCACAGATACGCAGTATTTT.